This record covers a single T cell receptor beta chain. With V trimmed by 4 bases and J by 9 bases, 8 bases remained unmatched. The germline CDR1 and CDR2 sequences are LNHDA and SQIVND (reference sequence). The CDR3 spans 13 residues. The data were taken from a study of T cell changes during pregnancy in multiple sclerosis. Using immunoSEQ multiplex PCR, the repertoire was profiled, and TCRdb retains in-frame clones only, with some absent. The profile shows under 15,000 clones, approximately 90% of them singletons. The chain carries TRBV19 and TRBJ2-7, with 8 bases fitting TRBD2. The receptor comes from a female donor in good health, enrolled as a control in a pregnancy study. The source was CD8+ T cells from peripheral blood mononuclear cells, collected in the second trimester of pregnancy. The CDR3 DNA sequence: TGTGCCAGTAGTACCCCCGGGACTAGAGGGCAGTACTTC. It yields the protein CASSTPGTRGQYF.